This TCR beta chain was sequenced in a study of blood T cell repertoires in COVID-19. Whole-study context: The analysed material was cDNA or gDNA that came from T cells, B-cell-depleted T cells, or PBMCs.

Generated by immunoSEQ multiplex PCR, the TCRdb table keeps only in-frame clones and is missing some. The repertoire consists of about 120,000 clones, with 79% occurring once and the leading ten covering approximately 4%. What was sequenced was peripheral blood. The TCR originated in a woman older than 75 with acute or convalescent COVID-19.

The CDR3 spells CASSEPPGQGRGTGELFF. CDR3 in DNA: TGCGCCAGCAGTGAGCCGCCGGGACAGGGCCGTGGCACCGGGGAGCTGTTTTTT. The chain joins TRBV10-2 to TRBJ2-2; 9 nucleotides line up with TRBD1. The CDR3 consists of 18 residues. Per the germline V gene, CDR1 is WSHSY and CDR2 is SAAADI. Unmatched junction bases numbered 11, after V lost 2 bases and J lost 4 bases.